The 26 T cell receptor beta chains below all came from one sample that was sequenced in a study of OX40 agonist ivuxolimab in advanced cancers. Only in-frame clones appear in the TCRdb table, and some are missing; sequencing was by immunoSEQ multiplex PCR. The sample gives 68,000 or so clones, about nine tenths of which show up once; approximately 8% is in the top ten. Sequenced material: CD4+ or CD8+ T cells sorted from blood, taken in a trial of the OX40 agonist ivuxolimab. The source of these receptors is an adult with an advanced solid tumor such as melanoma, head and neck, liver or kidney cancer.

The rearrangement uses TRBV2 and TRBJ2-5; no firm D call. Trimming cost V 4 bases and J 3 bases, with 15 bases left between them. The CDR3 contains 15 residues. CDR1 is SNHLY and CDR2 is FYNNEI in the germline V gene. In DNA, the CDR3 is TGTGCCAGCAGTGGCCAGGCAGCCCAGAAAGAGACCCAGTACTTC. Its protein product is CASSGQAAQKETQYF.

This chain links TRBV5-4 with TRBJ1-1; the D gene is possibly TRBD1 (6 bases). This CDR3 is 18 amino acids long. V was clipped by 0 bases and J by 2 bases, with 20 bases between them. The germline gives CDR1 SGHNT, CDR2 YYREEE (reference sequence). CDR3 in amino acids: CASSLAPGAGRGNTEAFF. CDR3 DNA: TGTGCCAGCAGCTTGGCCCCAGGGGCGGGACGGGGTAACACTGAAGCTTTCTTT.

The rearrangement links TRBV11-2 to TRBJ2-1; TRBD2 matches at 9 bases. The CDR3 has 15 residues. Germline V CDR1 and CDR2: SGHAT, FQNNGV. V shed 3 bases, J shed 0 bases, and the junction held 0 bases outside the gene matches. DNA of the CDR3: TGTGCCAGCAGCTTTAGCGGGGGCTCCTACAATGAGCAGTTCTTC. Protein: CASSFSGGSYNEQFF. The full variable domain, its missing parts supplied by reference TRBV11-2 and TRBJ2-1, is EAGVAQSPRYKIIEKRQSVAFWCNPISGHATLYWYQQILGQGPKLLIQFQNNGVVDDSQLPKDRFSAERLKGVDSTLKIQPAKLEDSAVYLCASSFSGGSYNEQFFGPGTRLTVL.

The V call is TRBV5-1, the J call TRBJ1-1; no definite D call. CDR3 length: 12 amino acids. Germline CDR1 reads SGHRS; CDR2 reads YFSETQ. The germline V and J ends were trimmed by 1 base and 9 bases, with 10 bases remaining between them. CDR3 protein: CASSLTSLQAFF. CDR3 DNA sequence: TGCGCCAGCAGCTTGACCTCATTACAAGCTTTCTTT.

The chain combines TRBV11-3 with TRBJ1-3, with D unclear. Germline CDR1 reads SGHNT; CDR2 reads YENEEA. The CDR3 has 16 amino acids. V lost 3 bases and J lost 0, with 12 bases in between. The CDR3 nucleotides read TGTGCCAGCAGCTTGCGAACCCGTACCTCTGGAAACACCATATATTTT. Translated: CASSLRTRTSGNTIYF.

The chain links TRBV4-1 to TRBJ1-2; D may be TRBD1 (6 bases). The CDR3 is 16 residues long. Germline V gene sequence: CDR1 MGHRA, CDR2 YSYEKL. Trimming shortened V by 0 bases and J by 9 bases, and 20 bases separated the two germline ends. CDR3 in amino acids: CASSQEGYLQGESYTF. The CDR3 DNA sequence: TGCGCCAGCAGCCAAGAAGGATATTTACAGGGCGAAAGCTACACCTTC.

The genes are TRBV10-3 and TRBJ2-1; no definite D call. Germline V gives CDR1 ENHRY, CDR2 SYGVKD. V lost 4 bases and J lost 5, with 6 bases in between. This CDR3 is built from 12 residues. CDR3 in DNA: TGTGCCATCAGTGGGAACAACAATGAGCAGTTCTTC. Translation: CAISGNNNEQFF.

The count of this clone is one. V is TRBV7-2 and J is TRBJ2-5; D is tentatively TRBD1 or TRBD2 (5 bases each). Germline V CDR1 and CDR2: SGHTA, FQGNSA. V dropped 5 bases and J dropped 7 bases, with 17 bases sitting between them. The CDR3 length is 14 residues. This CDR3 reads CASSDQGAEGTQYF. As DNA, the CDR3 is TGTGCCAGCAGCGACCAGGGAGCGGAAGGGACCCAGTACTTC.

For the CDR3, the DNA is TGTGCCACCAGCTCAGGGCAGGACGGTTTTCCGGGCTCCTACGAGCAGTACTTC. As protein: CATSSGQDGFPGSYEQYF. The chain employs TRBV15 and TRBJ2-7; possibly TRBD1 for D (5 bases). V gave up 5 bases and J gave up 0 bases, with 23 bases separating them. Germline CDR1 and CDR2: LNHNV and YYDKDF (reference sequence). The CDR3 is made up of 18 amino acids.

The chain recombines TRBV12-5 with TRBJ2-5; D gene unclear. The CDR3 length is 18 residues. Germline values: CDR1 LGHNT, CDR2 FRNRAP. V shed 2 bases and J shed 3 bases, with 22 bases lying between them. CDR3 residues: CASGLFDGLTDIKETQYF. CDR3 sequence (DNA): TGTGCTAGTGGTTTGTTTGATGGGTTAACCGATATCAAAGAGACCCAGTACTTC.

This clone was detected once. The J gene is TRBJ2-7, the V gene TRBV5-6; TRBD1 agrees at 9 bases. The CDR3 extends over 15 amino acids. Germline lookup yields CDR1 SGHDT and CDR2 YYEEEE. With V trimmed by 4 bases and J by 0 bases, 5 bases remained unmatched. The CDR3 reads CASSRRDRDSYEQYF. The CDR3 nucleotides are TGTGCCAGCAGCAGGAGGGACAGGGACTCCTACGAGCAGTACTTC.

The J gene is TRBJ2-1, the V gene TRBV6-5; TRBD2 is a possible D gene (5 bases). CDR3 size: 13 residues. Germline CDR1 reads MNHEY; CDR2 reads SVGAGI. The V end was cut by 6 bases, the J end by 12 bases, with 18 bases between. The CDR3 DNA reads as TGTGCCAGCAGAGAGGGCGATTGGGCAGGGCAGTTCTTC. Amino acids: CASREGDWAGQFF.

The chain recombines TRBV5-4 with TRBJ1-5; 7 nucleotides align to TRBD1. CDR1 is SGHNT and CDR2 is YYREEE in the germline V gene (reference sequence). The CDR3 contains 13 residues. The junction had 2 bases not matched to a gene; V was cut back by 3 bases and J by 5 bases. The CDR3 sequence: CASSWDSDQPQHF. In DNA, the CDR3 is TGTGCCAGCAGCTGGGACAGCGATCAGCCCCAGCATTTT. The full variable domain, with the rest looked up from reference TRBV5-4 and TRBJ1-5, is ETGVTQSPTHLIKTRGQQVTLRCSSQSGHNTVSWYQQALGQGPQFIFQYYREEENGRGNFPPRFSGLQFPNYSSELNVNALELDDSALYLCASSWDSDQPQHFGDGTRLSIL.

V usage is TRBV19 and J usage is TRBJ1-6; D gene ambiguous. This CDR3 spans 14 amino acids. Germline V gene sequence: CDR1 LNHDA, CDR2 SQIVND (reference sequence). V lost 3 bases and J lost 5, with 8 bases in between. The DNA of the CDR3 is TGTGCCAGTAGTATTAGGCAGAATAATTCACCCCTCCACTTT. Residues: CASSIRQNNSPLHF.

The chain combines TRBV18 with TRBJ2-6; D ambiguous. The CDR3 spans 17 residues. Germline loops: CDR1 KGHSH, CDR2 LQKENI. Trimming took 0 bases from V and 0 from J, leaving 9 bases between them. CDR3 sequence: CASSPPLGFSGANVLTF. The CDR3 coding sequence is TGTGCCAGCTCACCACCGCTTGGGTTCTCTGGGGCCAACGTCCTGACTTTC.

This chain links TRBV28 with TRBJ1-2, with D possibly TRBD1 on 5 matching bases. Germline loops: CDR1 MDHEN, CDR2 SYDVKM. Trimming stripped 4 bases from V and 8 bases from J, with 14 bases between. CDR3 length: 13 amino acids. CDR3 loop: CASSYRPRGGYTF. In DNA form, the CDR3 reads TGTGCCAGCAGTTACAGGCCCCGGGGGGGCTACACCTTC.

V usage is TRBV6-5 and J usage is TRBJ2-1; 8 bases map to TRBD2. This CDR3 spans 13 amino acids. The ends lost 3 bases at V and 15 bases at J; junction bases unmatched: 10. CDR1 and CDR2 (germline): MNHEY, SVGAGI. The CDR3 region is CASSYGTSGVWFF. In DNA, the CDR3 is TGTGCCAGCAGTTATGGGACTAGTGGGGTTTGGTTCTTC.

The rearrangement joins TRBV19 to TRBJ2-3; 8 bases map to TRBD2. The length of the CDR3 is 16 residues. Germline V gene lookup returns CDR1 LNHDA and CDR2 SQIVND (reference sequence). The ends lost 6 bases at V and 4 bases at J; junction bases unmatched: 12. In nucleotides, the CDR3 is TGTGCCAGTAGCCCCTTTTCTGCGGGGGGAGCAGATACGCAGTATTTT. It is translated as CASSPFSAGGADTQYF.

The genes are TRBV15 and TRBJ2-2; D call uncertain. There are 12 residues in the CDR3. Trimming removed 3 bases at V and 5 bases at J, with 4 bases between. Germline loops: CDR1 LNHNV, CDR2 YYDKDF (reference sequence). The CDR3 region is CATSRVTGELFF. The CDR3 region has the DNA TGTGCCACCAGCAGGGTAACCGGGGAGCTGTTTTTT.

This clone was seen more than once but under ten times. This chain uses TRBV30 with TRBJ1-1; D is unresolved. The CDR3 totals 14 residues. From germline, CDR1 is GTSNPN and CDR2 SVGIG (reference sequence). Deletions cut 0 bases from V and 3 bases from J, with 11 bases between. The CDR3 spells CAWSVGRPDTEAFF. Written as DNA, the CDR3 is TGTGCCTGGAGTGTAGGCAGACCGGACACTGAAGCTTTCTTT.

V and J are TRBV11-3 and TRBJ2-1; TRBD1 matches at 10 bases. The CDR3 totals 15 residues. Losses at the gene ends were 4 bases for V and 9 bases for J; bases not matched to a gene: 9. Germline CDR1 is SGHNT and CDR2 is YENEEA. The CDR3 loop is CASSSTGGPDREQFF. The CDR3 DNA sequence: TGTGCCAGCAGCTCGACAGGGGGCCCGGATCGTGAGCAGTTCTTC. Using reference TRBV11-3 and TRBJ2-1 for the parts outside the CDR3, the full variable domain is EAGVVQSPRYKIIEKKQPVAFWCNPISGHNTLYWYLQNLGQGPELLIRYENEEAVDDSQLPKDRFSAERLKGVDSTLKIQPAELGDSAVYLCASSSTGGPDREQFFGPGTRLTVL.

The sample holds one count of this clone. V and J are TRBV2 and TRBJ2-5, with 7 bases aligning to TRBD2. This CDR3 is built from 15 residues. J lost 1 base, V lost 5 bases, and 7 bases had no gene match. The V gene's germline CDR1 is SNHLY and CDR2 FYNNEI. CDR3 sequence: CASSPLADSQETQYF. The CDR3 DNA reads as TGTGCCAGCAGTCCCCTAGCGGACTCCCAAGAGACCCAGTACTTC. The variable domain in full, with the rest retrieved from reference TRBV2 and TRBJ2-5, is EPEVTQTPSHQVTQMGQEVILRCVPISNHLYFYWYRQILGQKVEFLVSFYNNEISEKSEIFDDQFSVERPDGSNFTLKIRSTKLEDSAMYFCASSPLADSQETQYFGPGTRLLVL.

The chain couples TRBV19 to TRBJ1-1, with unresolved D. The germline V gene has CDR1 LNHDA and CDR2 SQIVND (reference sequence). Trimming left V 7 bases short and J 0 bases short, with 9 bases between. The CDR3 runs to 13 residues. This CDR3 reads CASKSAMNTEAFF. The CDR3 DNA reads as TGTGCCAGTAAGTCAGCGATGAACACTGAAGCTTTCTTT.

V gene TRBV6-5 combines with J gene TRBJ1-6, with a weak D call TRBD1 (6 bases). The CDR3 is 14 residues long. Between the trimmed V and J ends, which lost 6 bases and 10 bases, there was a span of 16 bases. Germline CDR1 reads MNHEY; CDR2 reads SVGAGI. CDR3 DNA sequence: TGTGCCAGCAGCTTGCTCACAGGGAACTCACCCCTCCACTTT. Protein: CASSLLTGNSPLHF.

The chain couples TRBV27 to TRBJ1-2; unclear D gene. CDR3 length: 13 amino acids. Trimming left V 0 bases short and J 4 bases short, with 6 bases between. The germline V gene encodes CDR1 MNHEY and CDR2 SMNVEV (reference sequence). The chain's CDR3 is CASSLSKGYGYTF. The CDR3 region has the DNA TGTGCCAGCAGTTTATCGAAGGGCTATGGCTACACCTTC.

J is TRBJ1-4 and V is TRBV7-2; D is unresolved. Deletions cut 8 bases from V and 0 bases from J, with 10 bases between. Germline assignment: CDR1 SGHTA and CDR2 FQGNSA. The CDR3 runs to 14 residues. CDR3 residues: CASRLGATNEKLFF. Here the CDR3 DNA reads TGTGCCAGCCGCCTCGGGGCAACTAATGAAAAACTGTTTTTT.